These 15 T cell receptor beta chains share one sample of origin, sequenced in a study of T cell responses to AZD1222 COVID-19 vaccine (dated by TCRdb to the early 2020s). The library came from the immunoSEQ multiplex PCR assay. TCRdb mirrors the immuneACCESS table, restricted to in-frame sequences. Some clones are absent from its copies; in checked studies, under half trace to an unresolved V gene, and the reason for the others is unknown. The sample contains around 140,000 clones, 85% of them found a single time. 7.9% of the sample is in the top ten clones. The time point label on this specimen signifies: about 28 days (+/-7) after the second vaccine dose. This specimen's treatment or condition label, interpreted: meningococcal conjugate vaccine given as trial control. Sequences were derived from peripheral blood, sampled 28 days after the second dose of the MenACWY control vaccine. The receptors come from an adult who received the MenACWY meningococcal vaccine as a control.

The chain combines TRBV5-1 with TRBJ1-4; possibly TRBD1 for D (6 bases). The V end was cut by 2 bases, the J end by 3 bases, with 8 bases between. Per the germline V gene, CDR1 is SGHRS and CDR2 is YFSETQ. The CDR3 loop spans 14 amino acids. CDR3 loop: CASSFGQPNEKLFF. Written as DNA, the CDR3 is TGCGCCAGCAGCTTCGGACAGCCTAATGAAAAACTGTTTTTT.

The chain carries TRBV15 and TRBJ2-1, with 14 positions matching TRBD2. Trimming took 2 bases from V and 9 from J; bases not matched to a gene: 9. Germline values: CDR1 LNHNV, CDR2 YYDKDF (reference sequence). The CDR3 consists of 17 residues. The CDR3 DNA is TGTGCCACCAGCAGAAGACTGGGACTAGCGGGAGCGGGTGAGCAGTTCTTC. The encoded protein is CATSRRLGLAGAGEQFF.

The V call is TRBV19, the J call TRBJ2-2; D remains unclear. V was trimmed by 0 bases and J by 1 base, leaving 3 bases between them. Germline CDR1 reads LNHDA; CDR2 reads SQIVND (reference sequence). The CDR3 runs 14 residues. In nucleotides, the CDR3 is TGTGCCAGTAGTATAGATCTGAACACCGGGGAGCTGTTTTTT. Translating gives CASSIDLNTGELFF.

J is TRBJ1-3 and V is TRBV27; D is ambiguous. Trimming took off 5 bases at V and 1 base at J, with 12 bases between the two ends. Germline-derived CDR1 and CDR2 are MNHEY and SMNVEV (reference sequence). The CDR3 loop spans 15 amino acids. This CDR3 reads CASSRIFRSGNTIYF. The DNA for the CDR3 is TGTGCCAGCAGTCGGATCTTCAGATCTGGAAACACCATATATTTT.

CDR3 in amino acids: CASPTPQGVGQPQHF. Written as DNA, the CDR3 is TGTGCCAGCCCCACGCCCCAGGGAGTCGGACAGCCCCAGCATTTT. The chain is built from TRBV5-6 and TRBJ1-5, with a possible D match to TRBD1 (5 bases). Deletions cut 7 bases from V and 7 bases from J, with 21 bases between. Germline assignment: CDR1 SGHDT and CDR2 YYEEEE. CDR3 length: 15 residues.

The chain joins TRBV9 to TRBJ2-5, with 15 bases identical to TRBD2. CDR1 and CDR2 (germline): SGDLS, YYNGEE. CDR3 size: 17 residues. Trimming at V came to 4 bases and at J to 4 bases, leaving 8 bases not matched to a gene. In DNA form, the CDR3 reads TGTGCCAGCAGCATCGGACTAGCGGGGGGGCGGCCAGAGACCCAGTACTTC. Translating gives CASSIGLAGGRPETQYF. Based on the CDR3 plus reference TRBV9 and TRBJ2-5, the full variable domain is DSGVTQTPKHLITATGQRVTLRCSPRSGDLSVYWYQQSLDQGLQFLIQYYNGEERAKGNILERFSAQQFPDLHSELNLSSLELGDSALYFCASSIGLAGGRPETQYFGPGTRLLVL.

The genes are TRBV2 and TRBJ1-3; 7 nucleotides agree with TRBD1. Germline CDR1 reads SNHLY; CDR2 reads FYNNEI. This CDR3 is built from 15 residues. V was pared by 4 bases and J by 1 base, with 4 bases of the junction left unmatched. In nucleotides, the CDR3 is TGTGCCAGCAGTGGATCGACAGGGTCTGGAAACACCATATATTTT. This codes for CASSGSTGSGNTIYF.

This clone was recorded only once. The chain employs TRBV7-2 and TRBJ2-5, with TRBD2 identical over 14 bases. The CDR3 contains 16 residues. V was pared by 3 bases and J by 2 bases, with 2 bases of the junction left unmatched. Germline CDR1 reads SGHTA; CDR2 reads FQGNSA. CDR3 nucleotides: TGTGCCAGCAGCTTCCGGACTAGCGGGGGGCAAGAGACCCAGTACTTC. Translation gives CASSFRTSGGQETQYF.

The chain couples TRBV4-3 to TRBJ2-3; 10 bases are shared with TRBD2. Germline CDR1 and CDR2: LGHNA and YSLEER. Unmatched junction bases numbered 7, after V lost 0 bases and J lost 4 bases. The CDR3 length is 17 residues. In nucleotides, the CDR3 is TGCGCCAGCAGCCAAGAACTAAGCGGGAGGGCCGCAGATACGCAGTATTTT. It encodes CASSQELSGRAADTQYF.

The rearrangement joins TRBV5-1 to TRBJ2-1; 7 bases are shared with TRBD2. The V and J ends lost 6 bases and 8 bases, in that order; junction bases with no gene match: 11. The CDR3 runs to 14 residues. The V gene's germline CDR1 is SGHRS and CDR2 YFSETQ. Here the CDR3 DNA reads TGCGCCAGCAATCCCGGCGGGGGAATTCATGAGCAGTTCTTC. Amino acids: CASNPGGGIHEQFF.

The chain employs TRBV10-3 and TRBJ1-5, with D perhaps matching TRBD1 (6 bases). The CDR3 covers 14 residues. CDR1 ENHRY and CDR2 SYGVKD come from the germline V gene. Trimming took 4 bases from V and 4 from J, leaving 11 bases between them. The CDR3 DNA follows: TGTGCCATCAGTGTGGGGGGCCCAAATCAGCCCCAGCATTTT. Its protein is CAISVGGPNQPQHF.

This chain links TRBV18 with TRBJ1-5, with 9 bases matching TRBD1. Germline V gene data show CDR1 as KGHSH and CDR2 as LQKENI. V lost 2 bases and J lost 0; bases outside the gene matches: 2. There are 16 residues in the CDR3. CDR3 sequence (DNA): TGTGCCAGCTCACCAGGACAGGGGTATAGCAATCAGCCCCAGCATTTT. Translating gives CASSPGQGYSNQPQHF.

V is TRBV6-5 and J is TRBJ1-2; the D is unclear. The CDR3 contains 14 residues. Germline CDR1 MNHEY, CDR2 SVGAGI. V gave up 2 bases and J gave up 3 bases, with 10 bases separating them. CDR3 nucleotide sequence: TGTGCCAGCAGTTACGTGGGGTCGTACTATGGCTACACCTTC. Residues: CASSYVGSYYGYTF.

In this sample, this clone turned up once. The J gene is TRBJ2-2, the V gene TRBV11-3; possibly TRBD2 for D (5 bases). Looked up from germline, CDR1 is SGHNT and CDR2 is YENEEA. V gave up 5 bases and J gave up 5 bases, with 9 bases separating them. This CDR3 spans 13 amino acids. The CDR3, as DNA: TGTGCCAGCAGCCCCGGGGTTACCGGGGAGCTGTTTTTT. Amino acids: CASSPGVTGELFF.

The chain employs TRBV7-2 and TRBJ1-6, with 7 positions matching TRBD1. J lost 9 bases, V lost 5 bases, and 4 bases had no gene match. This CDR3 is built from 13 residues. CDR1 and CDR2 (germline): SGHTA, FQGNSA. The CDR3 here is CASSTDRVSPLHF. In DNA form, the CDR3 reads TGTGCCAGCAGCACCGACAGGGTTTCACCCCTCCACTTT.